The 25 T cell receptor beta chains reported below all come from one sample, sequenced in a study of blood T cell repertoires in COVID-19. The assay was immunoSEQ multiplex PCR, and TCRdb's table has in-frame clones only and misses some. The repertoire consists of tens of thousands of clones, with around 87% occurring once and the leading ten covering nearly 4%. The source material was peripheral blood. The receptors here all came from a man aged 35 to 55 with COVID-19, enrolled during active disease.

The V call is TRBV2, the J call TRBJ1-1; 7 bases line up with TRBD1. V lost 7 bases, J lost 4 bases, and 3 bases stayed unmatched. The length of the CDR3 is 12 residues. The germline V gene has CDR1 SNHLY and CDR2 FYNNEI. CDR3: CASTGTVTEAFF. CDR3 DNA sequence: TGTGCCAGCACCGGGACAGTCACTGAAGCTTTCTTT.

This chain joins TRBV5-1 and TRBJ1-6; 10 nucleotides match TRBD1. V dropped 7 bases and J dropped 7; count of bases not matched to a gene: 5. Germline V lookup: CDR1 SGHRS, CDR2 YFSETQ. The CDR3 has 14 amino acids. The CDR3 DNA reads TGCGCCAGCGGGACAGGGGATACCAATTCACCCCTCCACTTT. It encodes CASGTGDTNSPLHF.

This chain links TRBV21-1 with TRBJ2-5; TRBD2 is the table's D call, not checked against the DNA. TRBV21-1 is assigned pseudogene status. This CDR3 spans 18 amino acids. CDR3 residues: CASSSTSGGSRGVETQYF. CDR3 sequence (DNA): TGTGCCAGCAGCTCGACTAGCGGGGGGTCCCGAGGGGTAGAGACCCAGTACTTC.

This chain links TRBV10-3 with TRBJ1-3, with 10 positions matching TRBD1. V shed 6 bases and J 2 bases; nucleotides not matched to a gene: 1. The V gene's germline CDR1 is ENHRY and CDR2 SYGVKD. The CDR3 runs to 14 residues. CDR3 residues: CAIRGQGTGNTIYF. The CDR3 coding sequence is TGTGCCATCAGGGGACAGGGGACTGGAAACACCATATATTTT.

This clone appeared once. This chain links TRBV7-9 with TRBJ1-3; D not certain. This CDR3 is built from 15 residues. The germline gives CDR1 SEHNR, CDR2 FQNEAQ (reference sequence). The germline V and J ends were trimmed by 1 base and 0 bases, with 7 bases remaining between them. The CDR3 bases are TGTGCCAGCAGCTTAGTGGGCTTCTCTGGAAACACCATATATTTT. Protein sequence: CASSLVGFSGNTIYF.

CDR3 nucleotide sequence: TGTGCCAGCAGCCCAAACCCCAGGACTAGAAGCTACAATGAGCAGTTCTTC. Translated, it gives CASSPNPRTRSYNEQFF. The V gene is TRBV28, the J gene TRBJ2-1; 7 bases align to TRBD2. CDR3 length: 17 residues. V lost 6 bases and J lost 3; bases outside the gene matches: 14. The germline gives CDR1 MDHEN, CDR2 SYDVKM.

The gene calls are TRBV20-1 and TRBJ2-3; D call uncertain. V shed 6 bases and J shed 3 bases, with 4 bases lying between them. The CDR3 has 10 residues. Germline V gene sequence: CDR1 DFQATT, CDR2 SNEGSKA (reference sequence). Here the CDR3 DNA reads TGCAGTGCCCGTACAGATACGCAGTATTTT. Amino acids: CSARTDTQYF.

For the CDR3, the DNA is TGTGCCAGCAGCCAGATTGCGGGGGCAGGAGCTTTCTTT. Its translation: CASSQIAGAGAFF. This sequence joins TRBV5-5 and TRBJ1-1; D possibly corresponds to TRBD1 (6 bases). V lost 4 bases, J lost 10 bases, and 17 bases lay in between. This CDR3 is 13 amino acids long. Germline V lookup: CDR1 SGHKS, CDR2 YYEKEE (reference sequence).

This chain joins TRBV11-3 and TRBJ1-1; D is undetermined. The V end lost 5 bases, the J end lost 1 base, and 14 bases lay between the germline ends. There are 15 residues in the CDR3. Germline values: CDR1 SGHNT, CDR2 YENEEA. CDR3 loop: CASSRPTFTNTEAFF. The CDR3 DNA reads as TGTGCCAGCAGCCGCCCTACCTTCACGAACACTGAAGCTTTCTTT.

The gene calls are TRBV29-1 and TRBJ1-1; TRBD1 is a possible D gene (6 bases). Germline CDR1 SQVTM, CDR2 ANQGSEA. V dropped 1 base and J dropped 4 bases, with 16 bases sitting between them. CDR3 length equals 15 residues. CDR3 in DNA: TGCAGCGTTGAAGTCCGGGGGGCGCGTAGCACTGAAGCTTTCTTT. As protein: CSVEVRGARSTEAFF.

The CDR3 bases are TGTGCCATCAGCAGCAGGGCCTCGAGCCTCATGAACACTGAAGCTTTCTTT. It yields the protein CAISSRASSLMNTEAFF. V is TRBV10-3 and J is TRBJ1-1; possible D gene TRBD1, 5 bases. The ends were cut back, 6 bases at V and 0 bases at J, with 20 bases in the middle. The CDR3 consists of 17 residues. Per germline, CDR1 ENHRY and CDR2 SYGVKD.

V and J are TRBV6-1 and TRBJ1-5, with 7 nucleotides matching TRBD1. CDR3 length equals 15 residues. CDR1 and CDR2 (germline): MNHNS, SASEGT. V was clipped by 2 bases and J by 7 bases; unmatched bases: 8. CDR3 DNA sequence: TGTGCCAGCAGTGAACCGACAGGGCGGGTGCAGCCCCAGCATTTT. Residues: CASSEPTGRVQPQHF.

This chain connects TRBV28 to TRBJ2-5, with a tentative D call TRBD2 (6 bases). The CDR3 is 13 residues long. Germline V CDR1 and CDR2: MDHEN, SYDVKM. V was trimmed by 5 bases and J by 5 bases, leaving 12 bases between them. In DNA form, the CDR3 reads TGTGCCAGCAGTACGCCCGCGGGGGAGACCCAGTACTTC. Its protein product is CASSTPAGETQYF.

This clone was counted only a few times. The chain couples TRBV11-2 to TRBJ1-1; D perhaps matches TRBD1 (5 bases). The CDR3 has 13 residues. Trimming stripped 5 bases from V and 1 base from J, with 8 bases between. Per the germline V gene, CDR1 is SGHAT and CDR2 is FQNNGV. CDR3 DNA sequence: TGTGCCAGCAGCAATCAGGGGAACACTGAAGCTTTCTTT. This sequence encodes CASSNQGNTEAFF.

DNA for the CDR3: TGTGCCAGCAGCTCACCACCCGGACAGGGTCATGAAAAACTGTTTTTT. Translating it yields CASSSPPGQGHEKLFF. This rearrangement joins TRBV7-9 to TRBJ1-4; 8 positions match TRBD1. Germline V lookup: CDR1 SEHNR, CDR2 FQNEAQ (reference sequence). The trim removed 4 bases at V and 6 bases at J, leaving 10 bases unmatched. The CDR3 contains 16 residues.

The gene calls are TRBV7-2 and TRBJ2-7, with 7 bases that match TRBD1. The CDR3 has 14 amino acids. From germline, CDR1 is SGHTA and CDR2 FQGNSA. V lost 3 bases and J lost 3; bases outside the gene matches: 5. The CDR3 DNA follows: TGTGCCAGCAGCTTCGGTGACAGGGACTACGAGCAGTACTTC. Encoded protein: CASSFGDRDYEQYF. The full variable domain, in which reference TRBV7-2 and TRBJ2-7 provide the parts outside the CDR3, is GAGVSQSPSNKVTEKGKDVELRCDPISGHTALYWYRQSLGQGLEFLIYFQGNSAPDKSGLPSDRFSAERTGGSVSTLTIQRTQQEDSAVYLCASSFGDRDYEQYFGPGTRLTVT.

This chain uses TRBV7-9 with TRBJ2-1; 8 nucleotides align to TRBD2. Germline V gives CDR1 SEHNR, CDR2 FQNEAQ (reference sequence). The CDR3 contains 16 residues. Trimming cost V 5 bases and J 7 bases; bases outside gene matches: 13. For the CDR3, the DNA is TGTGCCAGCAGCCTAAGCGGGAGTGGAAGAAAGAATGAGCAGTTCTTC. The encoded protein is CASSLSGSGRKNEQFF.

The V call is TRBV6-5, the J call TRBJ1-1, with 8 nucleotides matching TRBD1. Per the germline V gene, CDR1 is MNHEY and CDR2 is SVGAGI. The CDR3 is 15 residues long. The J segment lost 3 bases and the V segment lost 2 bases, leaving 5 bases of the junction unmatched. The CDR3 nucleotides are TGTGCCAGCAGTTACCAGGGGGCGATTTACACTGAAGCTTTCTTT. Residues: CASSYQGAIYTEAFF.

The chain recombines TRBV5-6 with TRBJ2-1, with D hard to call. The V end was cut by 1 base, the J end by 4 bases, with 15 bases between. From germline, CDR1 is SGHDT and CDR2 YYEEEE. The CDR3 contains 16 residues. Here the CDR3 DNA reads TGTGCCAGCAGCTTGTTTGGGCCACGAGCATACAATGAGCAGTTCTTC. Its translation is CASSLFGPRAYNEQFF.

The chain couples TRBV9 to TRBJ2-2; 8 nucleotides line up with TRBD1. CDR3 length: 16 residues. The junction had 6 bases not matched to a gene; V was cut back by 3 bases and J by 2 bases. Per the germline V gene, CDR1 is SGDLS and CDR2 is YYNGEE. This CDR3 is CASSAGQGGNTGELFF. The CDR3 region has the DNA TGTGCCAGCAGCGCCGGACAGGGAGGAAACACCGGGGAGCTGTTTTTT.

V is TRBV24-1 and J is TRBJ1-2; tentatively, D is TRBD1 (5 bases). Trimming shortened V by 5 bases and J by 1 base, and 16 bases separated the two germline ends. The length of the CDR3 is 16 residues. The germline V gene encodes CDR1 KGHDR and CDR2 SFDVKD. The CDR3 region has the DNA TGTGCCACCAGTGCCGCTTCGGGGGTTAATAACTATGGCTACACCTTC. Protein sequence: CATSAASGVNNYGYTF.

V gene TRBV7-3 combines with J gene TRBJ2-3, with 8 bases lining up with TRBD2. Looked up from germline, CDR1 is SGHTA and CDR2 is FQGTGA. The V gene end was trimmed by 2 bases and the J gene end by 3 bases; junction bases not matched to a gene: 4. This CDR3 has 15 residues. This chain's CDR3 is CASSLAGGFTDTQYF. CDR3 nucleotides: TGTGCCAGCAGCTTAGCGGGGGGTTTTACAGATACGCAGTATTTT.

This clone was observed a handful of times. V and J are TRBV19 and TRBJ1-1; 9 bases are a match to TRBD1. There are 16 residues in the CDR3. The germline V gene has CDR1 LNHDA and CDR2 SQIVND (reference sequence). V lost 7 bases to trimming and J lost 3 bases; unmatched junction nucleotides: 12. CDR3 in DNA: TGTGCCAGTAAAGGACAGGGGTTCTTCCCTGACACTGAAGCTTTCTTT. Protein sequence: CASKGQGFFPDTEAFF. The variable domain in full, completed from reference TRBV19 and TRBJ1-1, reads DGGITQSPKYLFRKEGQNVTLSCEQNLNHDAMYWYRQDPGQGLRLIYYSQIVNDFQKGDIAEGYSVSREKKESFPLTVTSAQKNPTAFYLCASKGQGFFPDTEAFFGQGTRLTVV.

This clone was counted a single time. The chain recombines TRBV28 with TRBJ1-5; D is ambiguous. V lost 3 bases and J lost 0, with 9 bases in between. CDR1 is MDHEN and CDR2 is SYDVKM in the germline V gene. The CDR3 sequence is 15 residues long. As DNA, the CDR3 is TGTGCCAGCAGTTTGGGCAGCAATAGCAATCAGCCCCAGCATTTT. This translates into CASSLGSNSNQPQHF.

The CDR3 reads CASSKVGVRRQTETQYF. CDR3 DNA sequence: TGTGCCAGCAGCAAAGTTGGAGTACGGCGGCAGACAGAGACCCAGTACTTC. The chain links TRBV21-1 to TRBJ2-5; the table calls TRBD2, which could not be checked here. TRBV21-1 is labeled a pseudogene. CDR3 length: 17 residues.